The following is a T cell receptor beta chain sequence with its context. Its antigen target is currently unknown. Per-base quality was not reported, and no clone a single base away is much larger than it. The entry originates in a study of breast tumors, draining lymph nodes, adjacent tissues (dated by TCRdb to the mid-2010s). For context, the study as a whole: The study compared TCR beta repertoires across tumor, adjacent nontumor tissue and axillary lymph nodes from breast cancer patients. In human breast cancer, the study set out to assess how tumor, surrounding tissue and draining lymph node repertoires relate to one another and whether T cells might be exchanged between them. Summary of the overall study and its limitations: Rather than being directly demonstrated, the conclusion that tumor T cells originate in lymph nodes was presented as consistent with a hypothesis. T-cell repertoire diversity in tumors was found to be lower than in lymph nodes but higher than in nontumor tissue, and preferential V and J gene usage was observed. The data were judged consistent with most tumor T cells deriving from the lymph node and then expanding within tumor tissue. In luminal-like breast cancer, tumor and nontumor tissue repertoires resembled each other significantly more than in basal-like breast cancer.

These reads were obtained on an Illumina HiSeq 2000. TCR beta chain libraries were generated through multiplex PCR amplification. High-throughput sequencing was used to analyze the amplified TCR beta chain products. TCRdb applied fastp at Q25 and MiXCR to the public reads, then kept only in-frame beta chains. Rows merge per CDR3 protein into single entries with the most common DNA and genes. The sample yields 20,000 to 25,000 distinct CDR3 sequences; 60% to 75% were counted once. The ten largest clones represent around a quarter of the sample. Including cysteine and phenylalanine, the CDR3 has 16 amino acids. The only DNA kept is the CDR3, 48 bases in frame from the first base. Germline trimming amounts to 5 bases on V and 0 bases on J, with 10 as the count of junction bases outside the gene matches. CDR1 SGHNT and CDR2 YYREEE are derived from the germline V gene (reference sequence). The adjacent samples were made up of nontumor breast tissue around the tumor.

The clonotype originates from a female donor with breast cancer. Some clones in this sample may be carry-over from other donors' samples. The sequencing sample was made of tumor-adjacent breast tissue. The chain is assembled from TRBV5-4 and TRBJ2-7; TRBD2 aligns with 8 central bases. The nucleotide sequence reads TGTGCCAGCAGACGGCGTAGCGGGACTATCTCCTACGAGCAGTACTTC. It translates as CASRRRSGTISYEQYF.